These 3 T cell receptor beta chains were sequenced from one sample in a study of T cell repertoires in cytomegalovirus infection. TCRdb re-called the reads with MiXCR, one entry per CDR3 protein. The sample records approximately 500,000 distinct CDR3 sequences, around a quarter being singletons. Sequencing was performed on PBMCs. These receptor sequences come from a human donor in good health (CMV status not recorded). Some clones in this sample may be carry-over from other donors' samples.

This clonotype was observed a few times. V usage is TRBV10-3 and J usage is TRBJ2-7; TRBD1 matches 9 bases. CDR3 length equals 16 residues. The junction had 12 bases not matched to a gene; V was cut back by 6 bases and J by 3 bases. Germline V gene sequence: CDR1 ENHRY, CDR2 SYGVKD. The CDR3: CAIRRFRDRGNYEQYF. CDR3 nucleotides: TGTGCCATCAGACGATTTCGCGACAGGGGGAACTACGAGCAGTACTTC.

Only one count was recorded for this clonotype. The genes are TRBV12-3 or TRBV12-4 and TRBJ1-2, with D unclear. This CDR3 comprises 13 residues. The V end was cut by 7 bases, the J end by 10 bases, with 19 bases between. CDR3 residues: CASKAIGGTIYTF. CDR3 DNA sequence: TGTGCCAGCAAGGCCATTGGCGGCACCATCTACACCTTC.

Only a few counts were recorded for this clonotype. The CDR3 DNA follows: TGTGCCAGCAGCGCTTGGGACAGCCGAGCTTTCTTT. Its translation: CASSAWDSRAFF. The chain uses TRBV7-2 and TRBJ1-1; 7 bases agree with TRBD1. V dropped 5 bases and J dropped 10; count of bases not matched to a gene: 7. The CDR3 covers 12 residues. Germline assignment: CDR1 SGHTA and CDR2 FQGNSA.